What follows are 18 T cell receptor beta chains derived from one specimen sequenced in a study of shared clonotypes between healthy human individuals. The protocol was immunoSEQ multiplex PCR, while the TCRdb copy is restricted to in-frame clones and leaves out a portion. The repertoire holds over a million clones, with 65% to 75% as singletons. The sample taken for sequencing was memory CD4+ T cells sorted from blood. This sample's subset: CD45RA-negative fraction. All receptors come from a man between 18 and 29 years old in good health.

This clone was recorded a few times. The chain is built from TRBV2 and TRBJ1-1; no definite D call. CDR3 length: 11 amino acids. V lost 6 bases and J lost 3, with 5 bases in between. Looked up from germline, CDR1 is SNHLY and CDR2 is FYNNEI. In DNA, the CDR3 is TGTGCCAGCAGGGGATACACTGAAGCTTTCTTT. The encoded protein is CASRGYTEAFF. Drawing the rest from reference TRBV2 and TRBJ1-1, the complete variable domain is EPEVTQTPSHQVTQMGQEVILRCVPISNHLYFYWYRQILGQKVEFLVSFYNNEISEKSEIFDDQFSVERPDGSNFTLKIRSTKLEDSAMYFCASRGYTEAFFGQGTRLTVV.

CDR3 protein: CASSSLPGTENTGELFF. CDR3 in DNA: TGTGCCAGCAGCTCGTTGCCCGGGACAGAGAACACCGGGGAGCTGTTTTTT. The chain has TRBV5-6 and TRBJ2-2; TRBD1 agrees at 7 bases. V was pared by 3 bases and J by 1 base, with 9 bases of the junction left unmatched. Germline V gives CDR1 SGHDT, CDR2 YYEEEE. This CDR3 has 17 amino acids. Together with reference TRBV5-6 and TRBJ2-2, the CDR3 gives the full variable domain: DAGVTQSPTHLIKTRGQQVTLRCSPKSGHDTVSWYQQALGQGPQFIFQYYEEEERQRGNFPDRFSGHQFPNYSSELNVNALLLGDSALYLCASSSLPGTENTGELFFGEGSRLTVL.

Details on this clone: Other DNA variants within this sample encode the same CDR3. The chain couples TRBV28 to TRBJ2-3; D unresolved. CDR1 MDHEN and CDR2 SYDVKM come from the germline V gene. The CDR3 is 13 residues long. Trimming removed 2 bases at V and 0 bases at J, with 3 bases between. CDR3 amino acids: CASSLDSTDTQYF. The CDR3 coding sequence is TGTGCCAGCAGTTTAGACAGCACAGATACGCAGTATTTT.

The J gene is TRBJ2-7, the V gene TRBV5-5; the D gene could be TRBD1 or TRBD2 (5 bases each). The CDR3 covers 14 residues. Germline values: CDR1 SGHKS, CDR2 YYEKEE (reference sequence). Trimming removed 3 bases at V and 4 bases at J, with 14 bases between. For the CDR3, the DNA is TGTGCCAGCAGCTCCGCCCGGGACGGGTACGAGCAGTACTTC. Encoded protein: CASSSARDGYEQYF. The whole variable domain, filled in from reference TRBV5-5 and TRBJ2-7, reads DAGVTQSPTHLIKTRGQQVTLRCSPISGHKSVSWYQQVLGQGPQFIFQYYEKEERGRGNFPDRFSARQFPNYSSELNVNALLLGDSALYLCASSSARDGYEQYFGPGTRLTVT.

Comment on this clone: At the DNA level, this CDR3 is encoded by other sequences in the same sample as well. The chain couples TRBV5-1 to TRBJ2-1, with a weak D call TRBD1 (6 bases). Germline lookup yields CDR1 SGHRS and CDR2 YFSETQ. With 4 bases removed from V and 3 bases from J, the gap between germline ends came to 8 bases. The CDR3 has 13 amino acids. CDR3 sequence: CASSLDSYNEQFF. The CDR3 nucleotides are TGCGCCAGCAGCCTGGACAGCTACAATGAGCAGTTCTTC. Based on the CDR3 plus reference TRBV5-1 and TRBJ2-1, the full variable domain is KAGVTQTPRYLIKTRGQQVTLSCSPISGHRSVSWYQQTPGQGLQFLFEYFSETQRNKGNFPGRFSGRQFSNSRSEMNVSTLELGDSALYLCASSLDSYNEQFFGPGTRLTVL.

The chain links TRBV27 to TRBJ1-1, with D unclear. This CDR3 contains 14 residues. Germline V gives CDR1 MNHEY, CDR2 SMNVEV (reference sequence). V was pared by 4 bases and J by 0 bases, with 9 bases between. The CDR3 spells CASSYDRMNTEAFF. Here the CDR3 DNA reads TGTGCCAGCAGTTACGACCGGATGAACACTGAAGCTTTCTTT.

The genes are TRBV7-9 and TRBJ2-5; TRBD1 aligns across 7 bases. CDR1 is SEHNR and CDR2 is FQNEAQ in the germline V gene (reference sequence). V was pared by 4 bases and J by 2 bases, with 10 bases of the junction left unmatched. This CDR3 has 16 residues. CDR3 DNA: TGTGCCAGCAGCTCGCCTGACAGGGTGGGGCAAGAGACCCAGTACTTC. It translates to CASSSPDRVGQETQYF.

This chain uses TRBV5-8 with TRBJ2-2; 10 bases line up with TRBD1. The trim removed 4 bases at V and 5 bases at J, leaving 5 bases unmatched. CDR1 is SGHTS, CDR2 YDEGEE, per germline. The CDR3 is 15 residues long. The CDR3 DNA sequence: TGTGCCAGCAGCCCGGGACAGGGGAAGACCGGGGAGCTGTTTTTT. It translates to CASSPGQGKTGELFF.

J is TRBJ2-5 and V is TRBV25-1, with TRBD1 identical over 7 bases. Trimming removed 5 bases from V and 2 bases from J; junction bases left unmatched: 5. Germline CDR1 and CDR2: MGHDK and SYGVNS. There are 14 residues in the CDR3. CDR3 nucleotide sequence: TGTGCCAGCAGTCCCAGGACAGGTCAAGAGACCCAGTACTTC. Protein product: CASSPRTGQETQYF.

This chain uses TRBV7-2 with TRBJ2-6; the D is unclear. The ends were cut back, 3 bases at V and 0 bases at J, with 12 bases in the middle. Germline CDR1 and CDR2: SGHTA and FQGNSA. The CDR3 contains 17 residues. The DNA of the CDR3 is TGTGCCAGCAGCTTGGTCTTCCGCAGCTCTGGGGCCAACGTCCTGACTTTC. This gives the protein CASSLVFRSSGANVLTF. The complete variable domain, with remaining parts taken from reference TRBV7-2 and TRBJ2-6, reads GAGVSQSPSNKVTEKGKDVELRCDPISGHTALYWYRQSLGQGLEFLIYFQGNSAPDKSGLPSDRFSAERTGGSVSTLTIQRTQQEDSAVYLCASSLVFRSSGANVLTFGAGSRLTVL.

The CDR3 here is CASSQVAGLSNQPQHF. The CDR3 DNA follows: TGTGCCAGCAGCCAAGTCGCGGGGTTATCGAATCAGCCCCAGCATTTT. The chain employs TRBV5-5 and TRBJ1-5; D remains unclear. The CDR3 has 16 residues. Per the germline V gene, CDR1 is SGHKS and CDR2 is YYEKEE (reference sequence). Trimming cost V 4 bases and J 4 bases, with 18 bases left between them.

The chain is built from TRBV11-2 and TRBJ2-1; TRBD2 matches 8 bases. The CDR3 extends over 16 amino acids. Germline CDR1 SGHAT, CDR2 FQNNGV. Trimming removed 2 bases from V and 3 bases from J; junction bases left unmatched: 6. The CDR3 DNA reads TGTGCCAGCAGCTTATTTGGCGGGAGGTTCTACAATGAGCAGTTCTTC. Encoded protein: CASSLFGGRFYNEQFF. Supplemented by reference TRBV11-2 and TRBJ2-1, the full variable domain reads EAGVAQSPRYKIIEKRQSVAFWCNPISGHATLYWYQQILGQGPKLLIQFQNNGVVDDSQLPKDRFSAERLKGVDSTLKIQPAKLEDSAVYLCASSLFGGRFYNEQFFGPGTRLTVL.

The chain recombines TRBV5-1 with TRBJ2-2, with TRBD2 matching 9 bases. Germline V lookup: CDR1 SGHRS, CDR2 YFSETQ. The CDR3 totals 15 residues. Trimming at V came to 4 bases and at J to 3 bases, leaving 4 bases not matched to a gene. In DNA, the CDR3 is TGCGCCAGCAGCAAGCGACTAGCGGACACCGGGGAGCTGTTTTTT. As protein: CASSKRLADTGELFF.

This chain links TRBV18 with TRBJ2-2; D is possibly TRBD1 (6 bases). CDR1 is KGHSH, CDR2 LQKENI, per germline. V lost 2 bases and J 4 bases, leaving 14 bases between the germline ends. This CDR3 spans 16 amino acids. This CDR3 is CASSPAHNRATGELFF. The CDR3 nucleotides read TGTGCCAGCTCACCAGCGCATAACAGGGCCACCGGGGAGCTGTTTTTT. Filled out from reference TRBV18 and TRBJ2-2, the complete variable domain reads NAGVMQNPRHLVRRRGQEARLRCSPMKGHSHVYWYRQLPEEGLKFMVYLQKENIIDESGMPKERFSAEFPKEGPSILRIQQVVRGDSAAYFCASSPAHNRATGELFFGEGSRLTVL.

V is TRBV6-1 and J is TRBJ2-7; no definite D call. Looked up from germline, CDR1 is MNHNS and CDR2 is SASEGT. The CDR3 contains 13 residues. V was pared by 8 bases and J by 6 bases, with 17 bases between. The CDR3 sequence: CASLPAVGGEQYF. CDR3 DNA sequence: TGTGCCAGCCTTCCGGCGGTTGGTGGCGAGCAGTACTTC.

The chain joins TRBV6-4 to TRBJ2-1, with TRBD2 as a possible D gene (5 bases). Between the trimmed V and J ends, which lost 5 bases and 3 bases, there was a span of 11 bases. The germline CDR1 and CDR2 sequences are MRHNA and SNTAGT. The CDR3 is 14 residues long. CDR3 loop: CASSRTSDYNEQFF. The CDR3 DNA follows: TGTGCCAGCAGTAGAACTAGTGACTACAATGAGCAGTTCTTC.

The chain combines TRBV14 with TRBJ1-6, with 9 positions matching TRBD1. The J segment lost 4 bases and the V segment lost 4 bases, leaving 5 bases of the junction unmatched. Germline CDR1 reads SGHDN; CDR2 reads FVKESK. The CDR3 contains 16 residues. CDR3 DNA: TGTGCCAGCAGCCCCGGGACAGGGACTTATAATTCACCCCTCCACTTT. As protein: CASSPGTGTYNSPLHF. Combining the CDR3 with reference TRBV14 and TRBJ1-6 gives the whole variable domain EAGVTQFPSHSVIEKGQTVTLRCDPISGHDNLYWYRRVMGKEIKFLLHFVKESKQDESGMPNNRFLAERTGGTYSTLKVQPAELEDSGVYFCASSPGTGTYNSPLHFGNGTRLTVT.

In its sample, this clone was seen a few times. V gene TRBV19 combines with J gene TRBJ1-6; a possible D gene is TRBD1 (5 bases). This CDR3 is 15 amino acids long. Germline-derived CDR1 and CDR2 are LNHDA and SQIVND (reference sequence). V gave up 2 bases and J gave up 8 bases, with 13 bases separating them. CDR3 residues: CASSIPGNSDSPLHF. CDR3 coding DNA: TGTGCCAGTAGTATACCAGGGAATTCTGATTCACCCCTCCACTTT.